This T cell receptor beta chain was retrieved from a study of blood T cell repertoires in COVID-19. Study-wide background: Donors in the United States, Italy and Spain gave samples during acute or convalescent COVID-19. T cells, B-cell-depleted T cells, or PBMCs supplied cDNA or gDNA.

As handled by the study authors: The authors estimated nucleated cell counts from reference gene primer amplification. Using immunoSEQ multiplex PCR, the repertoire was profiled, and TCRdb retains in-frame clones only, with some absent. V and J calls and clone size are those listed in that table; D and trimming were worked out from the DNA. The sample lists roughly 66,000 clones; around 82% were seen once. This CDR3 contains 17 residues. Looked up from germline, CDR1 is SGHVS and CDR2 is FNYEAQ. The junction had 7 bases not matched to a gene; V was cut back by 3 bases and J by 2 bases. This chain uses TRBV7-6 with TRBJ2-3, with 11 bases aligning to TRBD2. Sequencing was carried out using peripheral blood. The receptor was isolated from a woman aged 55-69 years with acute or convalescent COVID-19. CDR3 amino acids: CASSLASSGGTTDTQYF. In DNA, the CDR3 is TGTGCCAGCAGCTTGGCATCTAGCGGGGGGACCACAGATACGCAGTATTTT.